This record covers a single T cell receptor (beta chain). What it binds is not known. This sample is drawn from a study of cytomegalovirus exposure and HLA in healthy donors. Study-wide results and caveats: More clonal expansion characterized HLA-associated TCR beta chains than equally common others in a later analysis. HLA alleles showed associations with around 15,000 TCR beta sequences in a later analysis, at a 0.05 false discovery rate. Sequencing likely caused a cluster of highly shared sequence variants.

Trimming pared 6 bases from V and 3 bases from J, leaving 6 bases between. Germline V gene sequence: CDR1 MDHEN, CDR2 SYDVKM. The CDR3 extends over 11 amino acids. 60 Vbeta and 13 Jbeta primers were used in PCR. Assay: immunoSEQ multiplex PCR; the TCRdb copy retains only in-frame clones and omits some. The table shows roughly 150,000 clones, with roughly 80% occurring only once. Nominally healthy donors were sampled, though unrecorded immune exposures were likely. The TCR comes from a middle-aged woman in good health and CMV-seronegative. This chain connects TRBV28 to TRBJ2-7; D gene ambiguous. The source material was PBMCs. This CDR3 reads CASRSDYEQYF. CDR3 in DNA: TGTGCCAGCAGGTCAGACTACGAGCAGTACTTC.